This T cell receptor beta chain stems from a study of cytomegalovirus exposure and HLA in healthy donors. General study findings and limits: The study listed roughly 160 cytomegalovirus-associated TCR beta chains. There were reportedly fewer N-insertions in an Asian-associated ancestry cluster than the roughly 670-donor mean, in a later analysis. As a later analysis revealed, most CMV-associated TCR beta chains appeared HLA-restricted.

Though probably carrying unrecorded immune exposures, donors were nominally healthy at sampling. Use of 60 Vbeta and 13 Jbeta primers characterized the PCR. Clones were read by immunoSEQ multiplex PCR, and TCRdb kept only the in-frame ones, dropping some. The repertoire holds around 140,000 clones, around three quarters seen once, with about 6.8% in the top ten. The CDR3 extends over 17 amino acids. The germline V gene has CDR1 SGHAT and CDR2 FQNNGV. The trim removed 5 bases at V and 5 bases at J, leaving 15 bases unmatched. With regard to this clone: Its cognate antigen is unknown.

The receptor was derived from a woman aged 40-49 years in good health and CMV-seropositive. The material sequenced was PBMCs. J is TRBJ2-3 and V is TRBV11-2; 8 bases match TRBD2. This chain's CDR3 is CASSNQMAAGVGDTQYF. CDR3 DNA: TGTGCCAGCAGCAATCAAATGGCAGCGGGAGTCGGAGATACGCAGTATTTT.